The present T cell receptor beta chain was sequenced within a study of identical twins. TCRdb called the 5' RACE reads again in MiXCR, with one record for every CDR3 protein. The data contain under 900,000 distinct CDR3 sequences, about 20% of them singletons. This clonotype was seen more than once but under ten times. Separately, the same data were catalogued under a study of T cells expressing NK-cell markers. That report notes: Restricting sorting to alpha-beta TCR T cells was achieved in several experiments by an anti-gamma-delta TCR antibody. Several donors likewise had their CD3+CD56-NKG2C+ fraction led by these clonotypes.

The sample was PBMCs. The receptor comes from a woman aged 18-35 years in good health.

The CDR3 reads CASGSAFSGNTIYF. The DNA for the CDR3 is TGTGCCAGCGGGTCCGCGTTCTCTGGAAACACCATATATTTT. The V and J genes are TRBV12-3 or TRBV12-4 and TRBJ1-3; no definite D call. Trimming took 8 bases from V and 0 from J, leaving 11 bases between them. This CDR3 region has 14 residues.